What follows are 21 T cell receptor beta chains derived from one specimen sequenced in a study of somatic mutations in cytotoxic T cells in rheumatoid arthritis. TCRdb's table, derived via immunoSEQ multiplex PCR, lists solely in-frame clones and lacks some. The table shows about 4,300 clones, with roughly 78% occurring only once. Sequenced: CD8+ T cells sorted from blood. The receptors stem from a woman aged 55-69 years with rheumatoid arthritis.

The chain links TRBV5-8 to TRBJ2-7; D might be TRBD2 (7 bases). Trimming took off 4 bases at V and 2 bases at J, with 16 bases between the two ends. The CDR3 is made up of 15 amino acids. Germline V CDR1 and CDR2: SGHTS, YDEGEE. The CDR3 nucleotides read TGTGCCAGCAGCCGGGGAGGGGGGGGGCCCTACGAGCAGTACGTC. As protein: CASSRGGGGPYEQYV.

The CDR3 loop is CASSPRGETQYF. The CDR3 nucleotides are TGTGCCAGCAGCCCCCGCGGGGAGACCCAGTACTTC. This chain links TRBV7-2 with TRBJ2-5; possible D gene TRBD2, 5 bases. The V end was cut by 5 bases, the J end by 5 bases, with 9 bases between. The CDR3 extends over 12 amino acids. CDR1 and CDR2 (germline): SGHTA, FQGNSA.

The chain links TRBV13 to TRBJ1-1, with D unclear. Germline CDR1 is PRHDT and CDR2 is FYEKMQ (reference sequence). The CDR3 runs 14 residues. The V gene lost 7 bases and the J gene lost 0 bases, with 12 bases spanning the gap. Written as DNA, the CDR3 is TGTGCCAGCAAACCCGGGATTTTGAACACTGAAGCTTTCTTT. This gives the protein CASKPGILNTEAFF.

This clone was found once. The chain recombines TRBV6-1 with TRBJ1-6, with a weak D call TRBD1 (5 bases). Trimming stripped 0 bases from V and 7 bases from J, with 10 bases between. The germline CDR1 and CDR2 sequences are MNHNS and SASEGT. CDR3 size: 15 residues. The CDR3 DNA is TGTGCCAGCAGTGAAGCCATGGGGGGGAATTCACCCCTCCACTTT. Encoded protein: CASSEAMGGNSPLHF.

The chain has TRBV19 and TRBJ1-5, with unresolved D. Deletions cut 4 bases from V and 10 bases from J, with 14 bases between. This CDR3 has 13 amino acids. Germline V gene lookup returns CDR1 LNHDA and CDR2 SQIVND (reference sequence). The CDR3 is CASSTDPRGPQHF. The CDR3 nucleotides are TGTGCCAGTAGTACGGACCCCCGGGGACCCCAGCATTTT.

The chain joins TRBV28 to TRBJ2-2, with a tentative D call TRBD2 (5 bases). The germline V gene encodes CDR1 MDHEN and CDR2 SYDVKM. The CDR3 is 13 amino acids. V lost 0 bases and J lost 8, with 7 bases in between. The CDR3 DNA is TGTGCCAGCAGTTTATGGGACTCTGGGGAGCTGTTTTTT. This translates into CASSLWDSGELFF.

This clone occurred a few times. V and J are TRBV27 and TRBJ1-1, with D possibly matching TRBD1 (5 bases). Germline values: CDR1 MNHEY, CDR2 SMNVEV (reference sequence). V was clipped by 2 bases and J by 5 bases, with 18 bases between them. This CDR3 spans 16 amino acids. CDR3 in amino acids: CASSLEFRGGTTEAFF. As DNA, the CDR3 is TGTGCCAGCAGTTTAGAATTTCGGGGGGGGACGACTGAAGCTTTCTTT.

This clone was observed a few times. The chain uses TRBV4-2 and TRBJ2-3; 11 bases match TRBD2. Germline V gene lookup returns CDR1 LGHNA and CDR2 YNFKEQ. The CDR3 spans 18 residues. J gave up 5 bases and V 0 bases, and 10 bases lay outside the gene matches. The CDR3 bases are TGTGCCAGCAGCCAAGATTTGCTAGCGGGGGGCGGGGGAGATACGCAGTATTTT. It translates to CASSQDLLAGGGGDTQYF.

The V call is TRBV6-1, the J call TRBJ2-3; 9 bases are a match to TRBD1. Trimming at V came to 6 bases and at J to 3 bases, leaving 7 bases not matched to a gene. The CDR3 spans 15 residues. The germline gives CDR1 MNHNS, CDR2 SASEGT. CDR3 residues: CASRIMTGGTDTQYF. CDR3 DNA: TGTGCCAGCAGGATCATGACAGGGGGGACAGATACGCAGTATTTT.

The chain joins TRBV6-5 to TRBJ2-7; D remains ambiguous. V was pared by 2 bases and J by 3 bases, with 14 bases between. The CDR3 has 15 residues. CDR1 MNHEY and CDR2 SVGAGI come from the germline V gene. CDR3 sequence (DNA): TGTGCCAGCAGTTACCTCTACCCGCTTCACTACGAGCAGTACTTC. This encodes CASSYLYPLHYEQYF.

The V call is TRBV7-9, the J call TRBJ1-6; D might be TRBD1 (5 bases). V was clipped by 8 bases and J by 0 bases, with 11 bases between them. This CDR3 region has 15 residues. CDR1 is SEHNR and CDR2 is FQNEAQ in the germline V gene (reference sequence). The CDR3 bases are TGTGCCAGCGGGGAGGGGAGCTCCTATAATTCACCCCTCCACTTT. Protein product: CASGEGSSYNSPLHF.

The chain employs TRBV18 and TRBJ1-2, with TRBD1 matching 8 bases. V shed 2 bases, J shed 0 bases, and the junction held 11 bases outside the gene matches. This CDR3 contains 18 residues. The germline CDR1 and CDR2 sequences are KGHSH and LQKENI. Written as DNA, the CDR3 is TGTGCCAGCTCACCAACTACTGACAGGGGAGAAGCTAACTATGGCTACACCTTC. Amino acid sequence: CASSPTTDRGEANYGYTF.

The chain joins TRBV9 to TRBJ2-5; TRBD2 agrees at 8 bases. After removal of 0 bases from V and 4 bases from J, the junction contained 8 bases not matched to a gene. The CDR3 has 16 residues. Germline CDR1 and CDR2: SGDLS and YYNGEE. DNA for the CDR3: TGTGCCAGCAGCGTAGGTTCTAGCGGGCTTGGAGAGACCCAGTACTTC. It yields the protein CASSVGSSGLGETQYF.

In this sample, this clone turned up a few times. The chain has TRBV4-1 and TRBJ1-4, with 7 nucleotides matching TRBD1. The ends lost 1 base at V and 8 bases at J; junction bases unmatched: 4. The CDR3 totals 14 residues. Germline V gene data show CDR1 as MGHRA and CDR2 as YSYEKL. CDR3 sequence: CASSQGRGDEKLFF. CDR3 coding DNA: TGCGCCAGCAGCCAAGGCAGGGGGGACGAAAAACTGTTTTTT.

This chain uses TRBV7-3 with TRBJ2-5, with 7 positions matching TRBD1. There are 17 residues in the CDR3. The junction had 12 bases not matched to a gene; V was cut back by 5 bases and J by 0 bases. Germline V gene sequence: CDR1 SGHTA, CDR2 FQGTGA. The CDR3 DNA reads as TGTGCCAGCAGCGCCCATGGGACAGCAAACAACCAAGAGACCCAGTACTTC. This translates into CASSAHGTANNQETQYF.

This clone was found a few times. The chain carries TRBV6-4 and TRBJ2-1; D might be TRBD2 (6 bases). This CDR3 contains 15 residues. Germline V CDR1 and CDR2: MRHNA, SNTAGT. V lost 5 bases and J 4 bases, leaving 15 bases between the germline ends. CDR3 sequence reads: CASSRKEGSYNEQFF. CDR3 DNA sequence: TGTGCCAGCAGTAGGAAGGAGGGTTCTTACAATGAGCAGTTCTTC.

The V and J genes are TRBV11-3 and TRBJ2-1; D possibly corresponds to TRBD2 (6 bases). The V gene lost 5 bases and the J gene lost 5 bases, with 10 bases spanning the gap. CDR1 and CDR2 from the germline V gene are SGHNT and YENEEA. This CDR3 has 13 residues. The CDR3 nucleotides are TGTGCCAGCAGCGGGGACTTCAACAATGAGCAGTTCTTC. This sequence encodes CASSGDFNNEQFF.

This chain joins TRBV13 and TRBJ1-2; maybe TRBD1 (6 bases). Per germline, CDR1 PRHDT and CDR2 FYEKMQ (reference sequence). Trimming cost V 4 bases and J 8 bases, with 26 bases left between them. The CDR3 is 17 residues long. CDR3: CASSYGRVTGRYGGYTF. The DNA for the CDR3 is TGTGCCAGCAGCTACGGTAGGGTGACAGGTCGCTATGGGGGCTACACCTTC.

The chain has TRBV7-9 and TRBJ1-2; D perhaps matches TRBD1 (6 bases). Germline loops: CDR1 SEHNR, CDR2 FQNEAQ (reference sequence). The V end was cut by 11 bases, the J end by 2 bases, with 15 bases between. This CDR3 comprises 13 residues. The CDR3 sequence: CAGLGALNYGYTF. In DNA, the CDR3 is TGTGCCGGGCTGGGGGCACTGAACTATGGCTACACCTTC.

CDR3 protein: CASSRGQGPSYEQYF. CDR3 in DNA: TGTGCCAGCAGCAGAGGACAGGGGCCGTCCTACGAGCAGTACTTC. J is TRBJ2-7 and V is TRBV11-2; 9 bases align to TRBD1. J lost 1 base, V lost 5 bases, and 6 bases had no gene match. The CDR3 contains 15 residues. The germline gives CDR1 SGHAT, CDR2 FQNNGV.

CDR3 coding DNA: TGTGCCAGCAGTCCGGGACAGGGAAGAGGGACCTATAATTCACCCCTCCACTTT. Amino acid sequence: CASSPGQGRGTYNSPLHF. The chain has TRBV2 and TRBJ1-6; 9 positions match TRBD1. Trimming removed 5 bases from V and 2 bases from J; junction bases left unmatched: 10. The CDR3 has 18 amino acids. Germline values: CDR1 SNHLY, CDR2 FYNNEI.